Each of the 14 T cell receptor beta chains below was sequenced from the same sample in a study of T cells after yellow fever vaccination. TCRdb ran MiXCR on the 5' RACE reads and lists one entry per CDR3 protein. The sample holds around 400,000 distinct CDR3 sequences, approximately 10% seen once. Sequencing used PBMCs, obtained on the day of the first yellow fever vaccination. Source of these receptors: a man between 18 and 35 years old who received the YFV17D yellow fever vaccine.

This clonotype was seen a handful of times. This sequence joins TRBV11-2 and TRBJ2-1; the D gene is possibly TRBD1 (5 bases). The CDR3 loop spans 14 amino acids. V lost 0 bases to trimming and J lost 6 bases, with 9 bases between them. The germline gives CDR1 SGHAT, CDR2 FQNNGV. CDR3 sequence: CASSLEPRGNEQFF. The DNA for the CDR3 is TGTGCCAGCAGCTTAGAGCCTAGGGGCAATGAGCAGTTCTTC. Full variable domain (remainder filled in from reference TRBV11-2 and TRBJ2-1): EAGVAQSPRYKIIEKRQSVAFWCNPISGHATLYWYQQILGQGPKLLIQFQNNGVVDDSQLPKDRFSAERLKGVDSTLKIQPAKLEDSAVYLCASSLEPRGNEQFFGPGTRLTVL.

This clonotype has a handful of counts. The rearrangement links TRBV11-2 to TRBJ2-1; TRBD2 agrees at 9 bases. Trimming took 5 bases from V and 4 from J; bases not matched to a gene: 6. CDR1 and CDR2 from the germline V gene are SGHAT and FQNNGV. The CDR3 is made up of 15 amino acids. CDR3 coding DNA: TGTGCCAGCAGCCCAGCGGGGGGACCGTACAATGAGCAGTTCTTC. This codes for CASSPAGGPYNEQFF.

This clonotype has only a few counts. V gene TRBV27 combines with J gene TRBJ2-1; 7 bases align to TRBD2. V shed 4 bases, J shed 0 bases, and the junction held 6 bases outside the gene matches. Germline V gene data show CDR1 as MNHEY and CDR2 as SMNVEV (reference sequence). This CDR3 comprises 16 residues. Here the CDR3 DNA reads TGTGCCAGCAGTTCGAAAGCGGGGTCCTCCTACAATGAGCAGTTCTTC. Translating gives CASSSKAGSSYNEQFF.

This clonotype has a handful of counts. The chain is built from TRBV20-1 and TRBJ1-5; D unclear. The germline gives CDR1 DFQATT, CDR2 SNEGSKA (reference sequence). Trimming took 4 bases from V and 1 from J, leaving 8 bases between them. This CDR3 comprises 13 residues. The CDR3 DNA sequence: TGCAGTGCTATAGGACCCAGCAATCAGCCCCAGCATTTT. Translating gives CSAIGPSNQPQHF.

The chain is built from TRBV12-3 or TRBV12-4 and TRBJ2-3; D is possibly TRBD2 (6 bases). The CDR3 runs to 13 residues. V was cut by 2 bases and J by 9 bases, with 12 bases left in between. The CDR3 DNA reads as TGTGCCAGCAGTTTAAACTTCGCGGGGACGCAGTATTTT. Protein: CASSLNFAGTQYF.

The chain employs TRBV6-2 or TRBV6-3 and TRBJ2-7; the match to TRBD1 covers 8 bases. This CDR3 is 16 amino acids long. V lost 4 bases to trimming and J lost 3 bases; unmatched junction nucleotides: 11. Germline CDR1 is MNHEY and CDR2 is SVGEGT. For the CDR3, the DNA is TGTGCCAGCAGTTCCGGACTCGACAGGGGAGACTACGAGCAGTACGTC. Protein: CASSSGLDRGDYEQYV.

J is TRBJ2-7 and V is TRBV7-6, with D perhaps assigned TRBD1 or TRBD2 (5 bases each). CDR1 is SGHVS and CDR2 is FNYEAQ in the germline V gene. With 2 bases removed from V and 3 bases from J, the gap between germline ends came to 17 bases. CDR3 size: 16 residues. The CDR3 sequence is CASSLKSSGANYEQYF. CDR3 DNA: TGTGCCAGCAGCTTAAAGAGTTCCGGGGCAAACTACGAGCAGTACTTC.

The chain carries TRBV11-2 and TRBJ2-5; D remains unclear. Trimming shortened V by 2 bases and J by 5 bases, and 6 bases separated the two germline ends. Germline CDR1 and CDR2: SGHAT and FQNNGV. The CDR3 has 12 amino acids. The CDR3 DNA sequence: TGTGCCAGCAGCTTACGGTTGGAGACCCAGTACTTC. Protein: CASSLRLETQYF.

This clonotype was observed a handful of times. The rearrangement joins TRBV24-1 to TRBJ2-1; 12 positions agree with TRBD2. The CDR3 totals 13 residues. Germline CDR1 KGHDR, CDR2 SFDVKD. With V trimmed by 9 bases and J by 4 bases, 0 bases remained unmatched. The CDR3 DNA sequence: TGTGCCACCGGGACTAGCGGGTACAATGAGCAGTTCTTC. It specifies CATGTSGYNEQFF.

The chain combines TRBV9 with TRBJ2-2, with TRBD2 matching over 8 bases. The CDR3 length is 15 residues. The V gene end was trimmed by 6 bases and the J gene end by 3 bases; junction bases not matched to a gene: 7. Germline values: CDR1 SGDLS, CDR2 YYNGEE. The CDR3 nucleotides are TGTGCCAGCACCGAAAGCGGGGGTTACACCGGGGAGCTGTTTTTT. Encoded protein: CASTESGGYTGELFF.

This clonotype was found a few times. CDR3 in amino acids: CASSLSGGETSWTDTQYF. CDR3 DNA sequence: TGTGCCAGCAGCTTGAGCGGGGGGGAGACTAGCTGGACAGATACGCAGTATTTT. The V call is TRBV5-6, the J call TRBJ2-3; 10 bases are a match to TRBD2. The trim removed 1 base at V and 3 bases at J, leaving 11 bases unmatched. Germline lookup yields CDR1 SGHDT and CDR2 YYEEEE. The CDR3 runs to 18 residues.

This clonotype was recorded a few times. V and J are TRBV4-1 and TRBJ1-1, with a tentative D call TRBD1 (5 bases). The CDR3 runs 16 residues. CDR1 is MGHRA and CDR2 is YSYEKL in the germline V gene. The V end lost 0 bases, the J end lost 10 bases, and 21 bases lay between the germline ends. The CDR3 here is CASSQDGIGEGLGAFF. The CDR3 bases are TGCGCCAGCAGCCAAGACGGGATAGGGGAGGGCTTAGGAGCTTTCTTT.

This chain joins TRBV4-1 and TRBJ2-1, with TRBD1 as a possible D gene (6 bases). With 0 bases removed from V and 15 bases from J, the gap between germline ends came to 18 bases. The CDR3 length is 14 residues. Per germline, CDR1 MGHRA and CDR2 YSYEKL. The CDR3 nucleotides read TGCGCCAGCAGCCAAGAGCCGGCGACAGGCCTACGGTTCTTC. Its translation: CASSQEPATGLRFF.

This chain uses TRBV20-1 with TRBJ1-2; 7 nucleotides match TRBD1. After removal of 2 bases from V and 7 bases from J, the junction contained 13 bases not matched to a gene. The CDR3 totals 15 residues. Per the germline V gene, CDR1 is DFQATT and CDR2 is SNEGSKA (reference sequence). The CDR3 region has the DNA TGCAGTGCTAGACACCGGGACAGTCGGTTCTCTGGCTACACCTTC. The encoded protein is CSARHRDSRFSGYTF.